This T cell receptor (beta chain) was retrieved from a study of blood T cell repertoires in COVID-19 (dated by TCRdb to between 2020 and 2021). Turning to the overall study: Samples from collaborators originated in the United States, Italy and Spain and spanned both the acute and convalescent phases of COVID-19. The prospective study material was composed of cDNA or gDNA derived from T cells, B-cell-depleted T cells, or PBMCs. The dataset comprised deeply sampled blood TCRbeta repertoires from subjects exposed to, actively infected with, or recovered from COVID-19. The repertoires were made available in a free public database intended to serve as a resource for research on the immune response to SARS-CoV-2. The samples were drawn from two sources: the first 160 participants of the ongoing ImmuneRACE study, and 1,254 subjects contributed by 6 global collaborators. The sample metadata nearly always contained a de-identified subject ID, COVID-19 status, age in years and sex. HLA class I and class II types, where available, came from metadata supplied by the sample provider rather than from assay-based typing. Here is what the overall study found, with its caveats: The amount of clinical and demographic metadata varied by source and participant and was provided uncurated.

The immunoSEQ Assay, a bias-controlled multiplex PCR, was used to amplify TCRbeta CDR3 regions from genomic DNA. The published analysis was carried out like this. The number of nucleated cells in each sample was estimated by amplification of reference gene primers within the assay. To quantify the absolute abundance of each unique TCRbeta CDR3 rearrangement, sequence reads were collapsed and filtered. For each sample, productive Simpson clonality was calculated as the square root of Simpson's diversity index over productive rearrangements. This is the immuneACCESS table as TCRdb keeps it, with only in-frame sequences that have V and J called. A part of the clones is gone; compared with another copy, unresolved V genes explain less than half, and the rest is unexplained. The V and J calls and clone size are taken from that table; D and trimming were inferred from the DNA. The sample contains roughly 250,000 clones, over 75% of them found a single time. The ten largest make up roughly 4.3% of the sample.

Participants in the prospective study were aged about 18 to 100 years, lived in under 30 United States geographic areas, and enrolled through a virtual design. To assign participants to cohorts, the prospective study relied on clinical history that participants themselves reported in a screening survey and a study questionnaire. Recovered participants in ImmuneRACE Cohort 3 were defined as having two consecutive negative NP/OP PCR tests, clearance from a healthcare professional, or resolution of symptoms. Each participant in the prospective study had whole blood, serum and a nasopharyngeal or oropharyngeal swab collected by mobile phlebotomists. Additional blood draws and questionnaires over an approximately 2-month period could optionally be provided by prospective study participants. Before DNA extraction, blood samples from the prospective study were shipped at room temperature or frozen. The V and J ends are trimmed by 0 bases and 6 bases, leaving 12 bases between them. CDR3 length: 14 amino acids, cysteine to phenylalanine. Only the CDR3 DNA stays, 42 bases, in frame from base 1. Sequences SGHRS (CDR1) and YFSETQ (CDR2) are obtained from the germline V gene.

As concerns this clone: No antigen is known for it. The input lacks base qualities; no much larger clone sits a single base away.

The sample consisted of PBMCs or T cells enriched from blood (not recorded which). In this chain, TRBV5-1 is recombined with TRBJ1-2, and perhaps TRBD1 as D gene, on 6 matching bases. The sequence was collected from a woman in her twenties or thirties who had recovered from COVID-19. The CDR3 region: CASSLVGARDGYTF. The bases are TGCGCCAGCAGCTTGGTGGGGGCCCGTGATGGCTACACCTTC.